One and the same sample provided the 29 T cell receptor beta chains below, sequenced in a study of early T cells in non-severe SARS-CoV-2 infection. TCRdb itself ran the 5' RACE reads through MiXCR, one entry per CDR3 protein. The table records 98,000 or so distinct CDR3 sequences, roughly 12% of them present only once. This specimen consisted of whole blood, obtained at baseline. The receptor source for this set is an adult who was a healthcare worker with PCR-confirmed SARS-CoV-2 infection or an uninfected control (not recorded which).

This clonotype showed up just a few times. V usage is TRBV29-1 and J usage is TRBJ1-1, with D unresolved. CDR3 length equals 12 residues. Trimming removed 6 bases at V and 1 base at J, with 9 bases between. Germline CDR1 reads SQVTM; CDR2 reads ANQGSEA. The CDR3 is CSVPTQNTEAFF. The CDR3 region has the DNA TGCAGCGTACCAACACAGAACACTGAAGCTTTCTTT.

This clonotype was observed a handful of times. The V call is TRBV2, the J call TRBJ2-3; D perhaps matches TRBD1 (5 bases). Trimming removed 6 bases at V and 0 bases at J, with 13 bases between. The CDR3 totals 15 residues. Germline V gene lookup returns CDR1 SNHLY and CDR2 FYNNEI. The CDR3 is CASRKDRTSTDTQYF. The CDR3 bases are TGTGCCAGCAGGAAAGACAGAACTAGCACAGATACGCAGTATTTT. The entire variable domain, with the rest obtained from reference TRBV2 and TRBJ2-3, is as follows: EPEVTQTPSHQVTQMGQEVILRCVPISNHLYFYWYRQILGQKVEFLVSFYNNEISEKSEIFDDQFSVERPDGSNFTLKIRSTKLEDSAMYFCASRKDRTSTDTQYFGPGTRLTVL.

This clonotype was observed many times. This chain joins TRBV7-6 and TRBJ1-1; D is unresolved. V lost 6 bases and J lost 0, with 11 bases in between. CDR1 is SGHVS and CDR2 is FNYEAQ in the germline V gene. The CDR3 has 14 amino acids. CDR3 DNA sequence: TGTGCCAGCAGTCCGAGGACGGTGAACACTGAAGCTTTCTTT. As protein: CASSPRTVNTEAFF. Complete variable domain (other parts from reference TRBV7-6 and TRBJ1-1): GAGVSQSPRYKVTKRGQDVALRCDPISGHVSLYWYRQALGQGPEFLTYFNYEAQQDKSGLPNDRFSAERPEGSISTLTIQRTEQRDSAMYRCASSPRTVNTEAFFGQGTRLTVV.

Only a few counts were recorded for this clonotype. The V gene is TRBV12-3 or TRBV12-4, the J gene TRBJ2-7; D is perhaps TRBD2 (5 bases). The CDR3 extends over 13 amino acids. V was cut by 5 bases and J by 3 bases, with 11 bases left in between. The CDR3 spells CASSRGEGYEQYF. The CDR3 DNA reads TGTGCCAGCAGTCGAGGCGAGGGCTACGAGCAGTACTTC.

V is TRBV19 and J is TRBJ1-4, with unresolved D. CDR3 length equals 13 residues. The germline V and J ends were trimmed by 4 bases and 12 bases, with 15 bases remaining between them. CDR1 LNHDA and CDR2 SQIVND come from the germline V gene (reference sequence). The CDR3 here is CASSNAPIGELFF. Written as DNA, the CDR3 is TGTGCCAGTAGTAATGCCCCGATCGGAGAACTGTTTTTT.

V is TRBV29-1 and J is TRBJ2-3; 7 bases match TRBD1. From germline, CDR1 is SQVTM and CDR2 ANQGSEA. V lost 7 bases, J lost 0 bases, and 4 bases stayed unmatched. The CDR3 is 13 residues long. CDR3 bases: TGCAGCGCTCAACAGGGGAGCACAGATACGCAGTATTTT. Translated, it gives CSAQQGSTDTQYF.

The chain carries TRBV5-1 and TRBJ2-1; 9 positions match TRBD1. Germline V CDR1 and CDR2: SGHRS, YFSETQ. The length of the CDR3 is 16 residues. V was clipped by 7 bases and J by 2 bases; unmatched bases: 10. The CDR3 sequence is CASRTGTGITYNEQFF. The CDR3 DNA is TGCGCCAGCCGGACCGGGACAGGGATCACCTACAATGAGCAGTTCTTC.

This clonotype was detected a few times. This chain connects TRBV19 to TRBJ1-1; D not resolved. This CDR3 spans 11 amino acids. Trimming took 7 bases from V and 4 from J, leaving 7 bases between them. Germline V lookup: CDR1 LNHDA, CDR2 SQIVND (reference sequence). CDR3 sequence (DNA): TGTGCCAGTATGGCGGGCACTGAAGCTTTCTTT. Its translation is CASMAGTEAFF.

The chain recombines TRBV3-1 with TRBJ2-7; 10 bases agree with TRBD2. From germline, CDR1 is LGHDT and CDR2 YNNKEL (reference sequence). V dropped 2 bases and J dropped 4; count of bases not matched to a gene: 2. This CDR3 contains 14 residues. CDR3 coding DNA: TGTGCCAGCAGCCAAAGGACTAGCGGATACGAGCAGTACTTC. Amino acid sequence: CASSQRTSGYEQYF.

The chain couples TRBV7-2 to TRBJ1-2; D call uncertain. The germline gives CDR1 SGHTA, CDR2 FQGNSA. V gave up 5 bases and J gave up 4 bases, with 11 bases separating them. The CDR3 sequence is 13 residues long. The DNA of the CDR3 is TGTGCCAGCAGCCCATTGCAGATCTATGGCTACACCTTC. This sequence encodes CASSPLQIYGYTF. Filled out from reference TRBV7-2 and TRBJ1-2, the complete variable domain reads GAGVSQSPSNKVTEKGKDVELRCDPISGHTALYWYRQSLGQGLEFLIYFQGNSAPDKSGLPSDRFSAERTGGSVSTLTIQRTQQEDSAVYLCASSPLQIYGYTFGSGTRLTVV.

This clonotype occurred a few times. The rearrangement links TRBV11-2 to TRBJ2-3, with 9 bases matching TRBD2. Per germline, CDR1 SGHAT and CDR2 FQNNGV. Trimming took 2 bases from V and 5 from J; bases not matched to a gene: 11. CDR3 length equals 17 residues. CDR3 protein: CASSLLVAGGPEDTQYF. CDR3 in DNA: TGTGCCAGCAGCTTACTTGTGGCGGGAGGGCCTGAAGATACGCAGTATTTT.

This clonotype was found a few times. The chain uses TRBV18 and TRBJ2-7; 8 nucleotides line up with TRBD1. V lost 0 bases and J lost 2; bases outside the gene matches: 0. The CDR3 is made up of 14 amino acids. Germline V gene lookup returns CDR1 KGHSH and CDR2 LQKENI. The CDR3 here is CASSPPGQAYEQYF. The DNA for the CDR3 is TGTGCCAGCTCACCACCGGGACAGGCCTACGAGCAGTACTTC.

This clonotype was observed many times. V gene TRBV7-9 combines with J gene TRBJ1-2, with D unclear. From germline, CDR1 is SEHNR and CDR2 FQNEAQ (reference sequence). The CDR3 has 12 amino acids. Trimming pared 1 base from V and 7 bases from J, leaving 7 bases between. The CDR3 region has the DNA TGTGCCAGCAGCTTAGACACTCGTGGCTACACCTTC. Translating gives CASSLDTRGYTF.

This clonotype was seen only a few times. The CDR3 region has the DNA TGTGCCAGCAGCGGGGTGTATGGGTATGGCTACACCTTC. Amino acid sequence: CASSGVYGYGYTF. The rearrangement uses TRBV9 and TRBJ1-2; no firm D call. This CDR3 has 13 residues. V gave up 3 bases and J gave up 5 bases, with 11 bases separating them. Germline V lookup: CDR1 SGDLS, CDR2 YYNGEE.

This clonotype has more than one count but fewer than ten. The rearrangement uses TRBV6-6 and TRBJ1-2; D call uncertain. Germline V gives CDR1 MNHNY, CDR2 SVGAGI (reference sequence). This CDR3 comprises 10 residues. CDR3 in amino acids: CATFNYGYTF. CDR3 nucleotide sequence: TGTGCTACGTTCAACTATGGCTACACCTTC.

V usage is TRBV11-3 and J usage is TRBJ1-2; 7 bases are shared with TRBD1. The CDR3 is made up of 14 amino acids. The ends lost 5 bases at V and 2 bases at J; junction bases unmatched: 5. CDR1 SGHNT and CDR2 YENEEA come from the germline V gene. CDR3 residues: CASSEQGSNYGYTF. The CDR3 DNA reads TGTGCCAGCAGCGAACAGGGGTCGAACTATGGCTACACCTTC.

This clonotype was recorded many times. This chain uses TRBV28 with TRBJ2-7, with D maybe TRBD2 (5 bases). The V gene's germline CDR1 is MDHEN and CDR2 SYDVKM. V was shortened by 7 bases and J by 7 bases, with 20 bases between the two germline ends. The CDR3 contains 14 residues. CDR3 nucleotide sequence: TGTGCCAGCAAGAGGGTTTTTACCTCGGATGAGCAGTACTTC. Translated, it gives CASKRVFTSDEQYF.

J is TRBJ1-3 and V is TRBV7-8; D unclear. Germline V gene sequence: CDR1 SGHVS, CDR2 FQNEAQ. V was cut by 2 bases and J by 0 bases, with 11 bases left in between. The CDR3 is 16 amino acids. CDR3 sequence: CASSLRGYVSGNTIYF. The CDR3 bases are TGTGCCAGCAGCTTAAGAGGCTATGTCTCTGGAAACACCATATATTTT.

The CDR3 spells CSARTGPYEQYF. The CDR3 bases are TGCAGTGCTAGAACGGGGCCATACGAGCAGTACTTC. This chain uses TRBV20-1 with TRBJ2-7, with D perhaps assigned TRBD1 or TRBD2 (5 bases each). There are 12 residues in the CDR3. Germline loops: CDR1 DFQATT, CDR2 SNEGSKA (reference sequence). The ends were cut back, 2 bases at V and 4 bases at J, with 9 bases in the middle.

This chain links TRBV2 with TRBJ2-7; 8 bases agree with TRBD2. CDR1 is SNHLY, CDR2 FYNNEI, per germline. Losses at the gene ends were 6 bases for V and 7 bases for J; bases not matched to a gene: 11. The CDR3 is 14 amino acids. CDR3 DNA sequence: TGTGCCAGCAGGACTAGCGTAGTCCCGTGGGAGCAGTACTTC. Translating it yields CASRTSVVPWEQYF.

This clonotype turned up a few times. The genes are TRBV4-1 and TRBJ1-5; TRBD1 is a possible D gene (6 bases). The CDR3 is 15 amino acids. Trimming shortened V by 2 bases and J by 0 bases, and 8 bases separated the two germline ends. The germline CDR1 and CDR2 sequences are MGHRA and YSYEKL. The CDR3 coding sequence is TGCGCCAGCAGCCAATCAGGGGATAGCAATCAGCCCCAGCATTTT. Amino acid sequence: CASSQSGDSNQPQHF.

V usage is TRBV10-1 and J usage is TRBJ2-3, with TRBD2 matching 8 bases. Germline V lookup: CDR1 WNHNN, CDR2 SYGVQD (reference sequence). The ends lost 9 bases at V and 5 bases at J; junction bases unmatched: 13. There are 15 residues in the CDR3. The CDR3 here is CASAPGAGGLDTQYF. In DNA form, the CDR3 reads TGCGCCAGTGCCCCCGGGGCGGGAGGACTAGATACGCAGTATTTT.

The chain employs TRBV6-2 or TRBV6-3 and TRBJ2-1; 12 bases agree with TRBD2. Per the germline V gene, CDR1 is MNHEY and CDR2 is SVGEGT. Losses at the gene ends were 4 bases for V and 3 bases for J; bases not matched to a gene: 4. This CDR3 contains 16 residues. The CDR3 is CASSWMGLAGYNEQFF. The CDR3 DNA sequence: TGTGCCAGCAGTTGGATGGGACTAGCGGGCTACAATGAGCAGTTCTTC.

The chain couples TRBV5-4 to TRBJ2-1, with D possibly being TRBD2 (6 bases). CDR1 and CDR2 from the germline V gene are SGHNT and YYREEE (reference sequence). Trimming shortened V by 4 bases and J by 6 bases, and 14 bases separated the two germline ends. This CDR3 spans 14 amino acids. The CDR3 region has the DNA TGTGCCAGCAGCCTTGGGGACTTTCGCAATGAGCAGTTCTTC. It is translated as CASSLGDFRNEQFF.

This clonotype was found a few times. The rearrangement joins TRBV7-3 to TRBJ2-1; D is unresolved. V was trimmed by 5 bases and J by 7 bases, leaving 18 bases between them. This CDR3 is built from 15 residues. Germline lookup yields CDR1 SGHTA and CDR2 FQGTGA. CDR3 coding DNA: TGTGCCAGCAGCCAACTGAGAGTAGGCCGGAATGAGCAGTTCTTC. Protein sequence: CASSQLRVGRNEQFF.

The sample holds many counts of this clonotype. This chain links TRBV12-3 or TRBV12-4 with TRBJ2-5; 11 nucleotides match TRBD2. With V trimmed by 6 bases and J by 7 bases, 4 bases remained unmatched. There are 13 residues in the CDR3. The CDR3 region is CASSWTSGPTQYF. The CDR3 DNA reads TGTGCCAGCAGCTGGACTAGCGGGCCGACCCAGTACTTC.

This clonotype was seen at least ten times. An end of the junction does not agree with germline; a read error may underlie this. V gene TRBV12-3 or TRBV12-4 combines with J gene TRBJ1-6; TRBD1 might be the D (6 bases). This CDR3 comprises 14 residues. The CDR3 DNA follows: TGTGCCAGCACTTGGATGGGGGCGAATTCCCCCCTCCACTTT. Translating it yields CASTWMGANSPLHF.

This clonotype has ten or more counts. The chain recombines TRBV6-1 with TRBJ2-7; no clear D. This CDR3 has 14 residues. Trimming cost V 1 base and J 1 base, with 8 bases left between them. CDR1 is MNHNS and CDR2 is SASEGT in the germline V gene. The CDR3 sequence: CASSEDVRSYEQYF. DNA of the CDR3: TGTGCCAGCAGTGAAGATGTCCGTTCCTACGAGCAGTACTTC.

The table lists this clonotype with a few counts. The chain combines TRBV7-3 with TRBJ2-2, with TRBD2 identical over 8 bases. The CDR3 covers 16 residues. CDR1 SGHTA and CDR2 FQGTGA come from the germline V gene. V shed 4 bases and J 2 bases; nucleotides not matched to a gene: 6. The CDR3 nucleotides read TGTGCCAGCAGCTCCAGCGGGAGAAGTAACACCGGGGAGCTGTTTTTT. Translation: CASSSSGRSNTGELFF.